These T cell receptor beta chains were read from a single sample in a study of T-cell memory formation after mild COVID-19. A single record per CDR3 protein comes from TCRdb applying MiXCR to the 5' RACE reads. The sample shows over 450,000 distinct CDR3 sequences, roughly 22% of them seen only once. The sequencing sample was made of PBMCs or a T cell subset sorted from them (not recorded which). Receptors originate from an adult woman who had mild COVID-19 (a few samples of this study predate the infection). Cell type and time point are not known. Both conserved end residues are part of each CDR3. Fields, in order: CDR3 protein, J gene, V gene.

CASSSGTSGYNEQFF,TRBJ2-1,TRBV7-6
CASSSTGLASNEQFF,TRBJ2-1,TRBV12-3/TRBV12-4
CASRPGAGSSFF,TRBJ1-1,TRBV16
CASSLARWFETSTDTQYF,TRBJ2-3,TRBV7-9
CASSSTANRGNEQFF,TRBJ2-1,TRBV5-4
CASSTFPRGLGEQYF,TRBJ2-7,TRBV11-3
CATSDSPGTSGSYEQYF,TRBJ2-7,TRBV24-1
CASSWGLAGGGEQFF,TRBJ2-1,TRBV5-4
CASSRPGQNTGELFF,TRBJ2-2,TRBV5-4
CSVENRTNEQFF,TRBJ2-1,TRBV29-1
CASKSVPMNTEAFF,TRBJ1-1,TRBV6-2/TRBV6-3
CATSERTGVQPQHF,TRBJ1-5,TRBV24-1
CASSLAVINYEQYF,TRBJ2-7,TRBV5-6
CSAVGGYTF,TRBJ1-2,TRBV20-1
CASSLILAKETQYF,TRBJ2-5,TRBV7-9
CASSLSQLTTGELFF,TRBJ2-2,TRBV5-1
CSVLAGGPDTQYF,TRBJ2-3,TRBV29-1
CASSSGWAEAFF,TRBJ1-1,TRBV6-1
CASSPRDNQFF,TRBJ2-1,TRBV7-2
CASSSTGTVLAKNIQYF,TRBJ2-4,TRBV6-1
CASALGQGATNEKLFF,TRBJ1-4,TRBV2
CASRTYTRPYSYNEQFF,TRBJ2-1,TRBV6-2/TRBV6-3
CASLVANTGELFF,TRBJ2-2,TRBV25-1
CATQGDRRLTLHF,TRBJ1-6,TRBV25-1
CASSTAGTGTYEQYF,TRBJ2-7,TRBV7-9
CASSFEQGFSYEQYF,TRBJ2-7,TRBV12-3/TRBV12-4
CSARDLYRDNEQFF,TRBJ2-1,TRBV20-1
CASSALDRGPWETQYF,TRBJ2-5,TRBV19
CASSLSGTQGNWETQYF,TRBJ2-5,TRBV7-2
CSVEESQAGDYEQYF,TRBJ2-7,TRBV29-1
CASSDPTGLLQETQYF,TRBJ2-5,TRBV5-1
CASRRTGGQETQYF,TRBJ2-5,TRBV7-2
CASGPGASHYGYTF,TRBJ1-2,TRBV12-3/TRBV12-4
CASSLGPSGGEQYF,TRBJ2-7,TRBV5-1
CASSDQPRDWNFF,TRBJ2-1,TRBV6-1
CASSLNGGRRNEKLFF,TRBJ1-4,TRBV12-3/TRBV12-4
CATSRDLTGQQYF,TRBJ2-7,TRBV15
CSAKTNYGYTF,TRBJ1-2,TRBV20-1
CASSRNLGNTYNEQFF,TRBJ2-1,TRBV14
CASSRDRALTDTQYF,TRBJ2-3,TRBV7-8
CASSGPSWGATGLPLHF,TRBJ1-6,TRBV6-1
CASSLSWGQYF,TRBJ2-5,TRBV3-1
CATVTESMNTEAFF,TRBJ1-1,TRBV10-3
CASSPDQRGQYF,TRBJ2-3,TRBV5-1
CASSQDLAGVETQYF,TRBJ2-5,TRBV4-2
CASSERSGQETQYF,TRBJ2-5,TRBV5-1
CASSDRTGAGWDQETQYF,TRBJ2-5,TRBV6-1
CASSFPGTGAGGYTF,TRBJ1-2,TRBV5-4
CASSPGTGINTGELFF,TRBJ2-2,TRBV6-6
CSASWRGVGETQYF,TRBJ2-5,TRBV20-1
CASSQGGASGTYNEQFF,TRBJ2-1,TRBV11-3
CASSYFGGNTGELFF,TRBJ2-2,TRBV6-6
CASSFERELSYNEQFF,TRBJ2-1,TRBV5-6